The 20 T cell receptor beta chains below come from one sample, sequenced in a study of T cells after posttransplantation cyclophosphamide. Method: immunoSEQ multiplex PCR; TCRdb's copy keeps in-frame clones and lacks some. The data hold tens of thousands of clones, with 80% to 90% observed a single time. Cyclophosphamide on days +3 and +4 followed busulfan-fludarabine conditioning and a marrow graft. Sample: PBMCs, taken after allogeneic stem cell transplant with posttransplant cyclophosphamide. The source is a female patient between 30 and 40 years old who received an allogeneic stem cell transplant from an unrelated donor, was CMV-positive, and had no GVHD. Some T cells could come from the graft donor.

This clone was seen just once. The rearrangement uses TRBV11-1 and TRBJ2-7, with 12 nucleotides matching TRBD1. The germline gives CDR1 SGHAT, CDR2 FQDESV (reference sequence). With V trimmed by 5 bases and J by 4 bases, 6 bases remained unmatched. CDR3 length equals 15 residues. CDR3 in amino acids: CASSNQGQGAYEQYF. CDR3 coding DNA: TGTGCCAGCAGCAACCAGGGACAGGGGGCGTACGAGCAGTACTTC.

With regard to this clone: Germline is not matched at one junction end, which may reflect a read error. The gene calls are TRBV19 and TRBJ1-1, with a weak D call TRBD1 (5 bases). The length of the CDR3 is 15 residues. The germline gives CDR1 LNHDA, CDR2 SQIVND (reference sequence). The CDR3 here is CASSMVGLGNTGAFF. CDR3 bases: TGTGCCAGTAGTATGGTGGGACTCGGTAACACTGGAGCTTTCTTT.

V and J are TRBV30 and TRBJ1-1; perhaps TRBD1 as D (5 bases). Germline V gene lookup returns CDR1 GTSNPN and CDR2 SVGIG (reference sequence). The V end lost 2 bases, the J end lost 1 base, and 14 bases lay between the germline ends. CDR3 length equals 15 residues. The CDR3 DNA sequence: TGTGCCTGGAGTCGCTCTGGACACTCGAACACTGAAGCTTTCTTT. Its translation is CAWSRSGHSNTEAFF.

The chain combines TRBV4-2 with TRBJ1-6; tentatively, D is TRBD1 (5 bases). V gave up 0 bases and J gave up 9 bases, with 12 bases separating them. The CDR3 has 15 amino acids. Per germline, CDR1 LGHNA and CDR2 YNFKEQ. DNA for the CDR3: TGTGCCAGCAGCCAAGATAGGCAGGGAGGTTCACCCCTCCACTTT. This codes for CASSQDRQGGSPLHF.

The rearrangement uses TRBV7-8 and TRBJ2-1, with TRBD2 matching over 8 bases. V lost 0 bases and J lost 6; bases outside the gene matches: 4. This CDR3 spans 15 amino acids. Germline V gene data show CDR1 as SGHVS and CDR2 as FQNEAQ. The CDR3 is CASSLALAAINEQFF. The CDR3 nucleotides read TGTGCCAGCAGCTTAGCACTAGCGGCGATCAATGAGCAGTTCTTC.

The V call is TRBV6-4, the J call TRBJ2-3; D possibly corresponds to TRBD2 (6 bases). Trimming took 4 bases from V and 2 from J, leaving 10 bases between them. Germline V CDR1 and CDR2: MRHNA, SNTAGT. The CDR3 is 14 amino acids. CDR3 amino acids: CASSGRGYTDTQYF. CDR3 DNA: TGTGCCAGCAGTGGCCGGGGGTACACAGATACGCAGTATTTT.

This clone was seen more than once but under ten times. The V gene is TRBV7-6, the J gene TRBJ1-6; 8 bases align to TRBD1. V dropped 4 bases and J dropped 10; count of bases not matched to a gene: 6. CDR1 is SGHVS and CDR2 is FNYEAQ in the germline V gene. CDR3 length: 14 amino acids. The CDR3 sequence: CASSSDRGLSPLHF. The CDR3 coding sequence is TGTGCCAGCAGCTCCGACAGGGGTCTCTCACCCCTCCACTTT.

Here the CDR3 reads CATFVGQGFEKLFF. In DNA form, the CDR3 reads TGCGCCACCTTTGTTGGACAGGGTTTTGAAAAACTGTTTTTT. The V and J genes are TRBV5-1 and TRBJ1-4; TRBD1 aligns across 8 bases. The CDR3 loop spans 14 amino acids. Germline lookup yields CDR1 SGHRS and CDR2 YFSETQ. V shed 9 bases and J 7 bases; nucleotides not matched to a gene: 11.

The genes are TRBV6-6 and TRBJ1-5; D is ambiguous. From germline, CDR1 is MNHNY and CDR2 SVGAGI (reference sequence). Trimming took off 6 bases at V and 0 bases at J, with 12 bases between the two ends. The CDR3 contains 15 residues. CDR3 sequence reads: CASSLLGDSNQPQHF. The CDR3 DNA sequence: TGTGCCAGCAGCCTCCTCGGAGATAGCAATCAGCCCCAGCATTTT.

In its sample, this clone was seen once. The V and J genes are TRBV7-9 and TRBJ1-5; 8 positions match TRBD1. The J segment lost 2 bases and the V segment lost 2 bases, leaving 8 bases of the junction unmatched. Germline assignment: CDR1 SEHNR and CDR2 FQNEAQ (reference sequence). The CDR3 is 17 residues long. In DNA form, the CDR3 reads TGTGCCAGCAGCTTAACCACAGGGGGATTAGGCAATCAGCCCCAGCATTTT. Translating it yields CASSLTTGGLGNQPQHF.

This clone was picked up a small number of times. The rearrangement joins TRBV5-1 to TRBJ1-4, with unresolved D. CDR3 length equals 14 residues. Germline V gives CDR1 SGHRS, CDR2 YFSETQ. Trimming took off 0 bases at V and 8 bases at J, with 11 bases between the two ends. Here the CDR3 reads CASSLEWAEEKLFF. The CDR3 bases are TGCGCCAGCAGCTTGGAGTGGGCCGAAGAAAAACTGTTTTTT.

This chain joins TRBV30 and TRBJ1-1; D not certain. V lost 2 bases, J lost 3 bases, and 22 bases lay in between. Germline V gene lookup returns CDR1 GTSNPN and CDR2 SVGIG (reference sequence). This CDR3 region has 17 residues. The CDR3 loop reads CAWSPRRGLNSHTEAFF. CDR3 in DNA: TGTGCCTGGAGTCCCCGGAGAGGGTTAAACAGCCACACTGAAGCTTTCTTT.

The chain has TRBV7-3 and TRBJ2-3; D uncertain. The CDR3 is 14 amino acids. The ends were cut back, 2 bases at V and 2 bases at J, with 8 bases in the middle. CDR1 and CDR2 (germline): SGHTA, FQGTGA. CDR3 bases: TGTGCCAGCAGCTTACAAGCAAACACAGATACGCAGTATTTT. Its protein is CASSLQANTDTQYF.

The chain has TRBV11-2 and TRBJ2-1; D unclear. Trimming took 2 bases from V and 6 from J, leaving 11 bases between them. This CDR3 region has 14 residues. Germline V CDR1 and CDR2: SGHAT, FQNNGV. The CDR3 region has the DNA TGTGCCAGCAGCTTAATTCGAGTACCCAATGAGCAGTTCTTC. Translating it yields CASSLIRVPNEQFF.

The chain joins TRBV15 to TRBJ1-6; 10 bases map to TRBD1. J lost 7 bases, V lost 4 bases, and 4 bases had no gene match. Germline loops: CDR1 LNHNV, CDR2 YYDKDF (reference sequence). The CDR3 has 15 residues. The CDR3 spells CATSKRQGANSPLHF. The CDR3 nucleotides are TGTGCCACCAGCAAACGACAGGGGGCCAATTCACCCCTCCACTTT.

This chain connects TRBV11-3 to TRBJ1-6, with D possibly matching TRBD1 (5 bases). With 2 bases removed from V and 9 bases from J, the gap between germline ends came to 14 bases. The germline V gene encodes CDR1 SGHNT and CDR2 YENEEA. This CDR3 is built from 15 residues. The CDR3 reads CASSLMTVSGSPLHF. For the CDR3, the DNA is TGTGCCAGCAGCTTAATGACAGTATCGGGTTCACCCCTCCACTTT.

V is TRBV2 and J is TRBJ2-4, with D possibly TRBD1 on 5 matching bases. The CDR3 contains 17 residues. Per germline, CDR1 SNHLY and CDR2 FYNNEI. Trimming cost V 3 bases and J 0 bases, with 15 bases left between them. This chain's CDR3 is CASSDVETDLAKNIQYF. The CDR3 DNA reads as TGTGCCAGCAGTGATGTAGAGACAGATCTAGCCAAAAACATTCAGTACTTC.

The chain combines TRBV18 with TRBJ1-1; 7 positions match TRBD1. Germline V CDR1 and CDR2: KGHSH, LQKENI. The CDR3 loop spans 16 amino acids. Trimming removed 3 bases from V and 0 bases from J; junction bases left unmatched: 7. The CDR3 nucleotides read TGTGCCAGCTCACCCCCCTTACAGGGGATGAACACTGAAGCTTTCTTT. It codes for CASSPPLQGMNTEAFF.

This chain links TRBV6-5 with TRBJ2-2; possible D gene TRBD1, 5 bases. In germline, CDR1 is MNHEY, CDR2 SVGAGI. The CDR3 covers 13 residues. Trimming shortened V by 6 bases and J by 4 bases, and 9 bases separated the two germline ends. The CDR3 DNA reads TGTGCCAGCAGCCCAGGGTTCACCGGGGAGCTGTTTTTT. This encodes CASSPGFTGELFF.

V is TRBV7-3 and J is TRBJ2-5; 11 nucleotides match TRBD2. CDR1 and CDR2 (germline): SGHTA, FQGTGA. This CDR3 contains 17 residues. Trimming took 5 bases from V and 4 from J; bases not matched to a gene: 12. CDR3 coding DNA: TGTGCCAGCAGCCCAACCGGGACTAGCGGCGAAGGAGAGACCCAGTACTTC. Protein sequence: CASSPTGTSGEGETQYF.